The 28 T cell receptor beta chains in this list originate from one sample, sequenced in a study of CD8+ T cells in alopecia areata. RNA extraction was followed by reverse transcription into cDNA, which acted as the sequencing template. The data were produced by immunoSEQ multiplex PCR, yet TCRdb's version contains in-frame clones alone and is incomplete. In the table there are some 95,000 clones, 44% of which are singletons. Sample treatment: oral pan-JAK inhibitor, 5-10 mg twice daily. Sample: CD8+ T cells sorted from blood, taken at week 24, from a patient treated with tofacitinib. The receptor source for this set is a human donor with alopecia areata.

This clone was observed a few times. The J gene is TRBJ2-6, the V gene TRBV27, with D possibly matching TRBD2 (5 bases). This CDR3 has 15 amino acids. V lost 5 bases to trimming and J lost 1 base, with 9 bases between them. Germline CDR1 reads MNHEY; CDR2 reads SMNVEV (reference sequence). CDR3 bases: TGTGCCAGCAGTCCCCGGGGTTCTGGGGCCAACGTCCTGACTTTC. Amino acid sequence: CASSPRGSGANVLTF. The full variable domain, with the rest looked up from reference TRBV27 and TRBJ2-6, is EAQVTQNPRYLITVTGKKLTVTCSQNMNHEYMSWYRQDPGLGLRQIYYSMNVEVTDKGDVPEGYKVSRKEKRNFPLILESPSPNQTSLYFCASSPRGSGANVLTFGAGSRLTVL.

This chain uses TRBV5-1 with TRBJ2-1; 9 bases fit TRBD2. The ends lost 7 bases at V and 2 bases at J; junction bases unmatched: 4. CDR3 length: 14 amino acids. Germline CDR1 reads SGHRS; CDR2 reads YFSETQ. The CDR3 bases are TGCGCCAGCCAATCTAGCGGGACCTACAATGAGCAGTTCTTC. It is translated as CASQSSGTYNEQFF.

The chain has TRBV29-1 and TRBJ2-3; 7 positions agree with TRBD2. The trim removed 8 bases at V and 2 bases at J, leaving 13 bases unmatched. This CDR3 spans 15 amino acids. CDR1 and CDR2 from the germline V gene are SQVTM and ANQGSEA. DNA of the CDR3: TGCAGCCTTGCCTTAGCGGGCCAGACCACAGATACGCAGTATTTT. It codes for CSLALAGQTTDTQYF.

The V and J genes are TRBV27 and TRBJ2-1, with TRBD2 as a possible D gene (6 bases). Germline CDR1 and CDR2: MNHEY and SMNVEV (reference sequence). Trimming removed 6 bases from V and 7 bases from J, with 10 bases in between. The CDR3 covers 12 residues. The CDR3 DNA follows: TGTGCCAGCAGATTTGGGGGGAATGAGCAGTTCTTC. Its protein product is CASRFGGNEQFF.

The table lists this clone with a count of one. This chain links TRBV14 with TRBJ2-1; no firm D call. The germline gives CDR1 SGHDN, CDR2 FVKESK. Deletions cut 1 base from V and 0 bases from J, with 7 bases between. The CDR3 contains 15 residues. Here the CDR3 reads CASSQVYVSYNEQFF. DNA for the CDR3: TGTGCCAGCAGCCAAGTTTACGTCTCCTACAATGAGCAGTTCTTC.

The sample holds a few counts of this clone. The V gene is TRBV29-1, the J gene TRBJ1-4; weak D call: TRBD1 (5 bases). The CDR3 totals 14 residues. Trimming stripped 5 bases from V and 8 bases from J, with 18 bases between. Germline lookup yields CDR1 SQVTM and CDR2 ANQGSEA. The CDR3 DNA follows: TGCAGCGTTCTTAGTAGGGGCTCGGCCGAAAAACTGTTTTTT. Its translation: CSVLSRGSAEKLFF.

V and J are TRBV30 and TRBJ2-5; D unresolved. Trimming stripped 3 bases from V and 4 bases from J, with 21 bases between. Germline V lookup: CDR1 GTSNPN, CDR2 SVGIG (reference sequence). There are 16 residues in the CDR3. This CDR3 reads CAWSPGRQRVGETQYF. For the CDR3, the DNA is TGTGCCTGGAGCCCTGGACGGCAGCGAGTGGGAGAGACCCAGTACTTC.

The gene calls are TRBV30 and TRBJ1-1; the D gene is possibly TRBD1 (5 bases). Germline CDR1 is GTSNPN and CDR2 is SVGIG (reference sequence). The V and J ends lost 0 bases and 1 base respectively, with 9 bases between them. The CDR3 totals 14 residues. The CDR3 loop reads CAWSVGRGNTEAFF. The CDR3 DNA follows: TGTGCCTGGAGTGTAGGGAGGGGGAACACTGAAGCTTTCTTT.

This clone has only a few counts. This chain uses TRBV14 with TRBJ2-7; D possibly corresponds to TRBD1 (6 bases). CDR1 and CDR2 (germline): SGHDN, FVKESK. The CDR3 length is 15 residues. V lost 9 bases and J 3 bases, leaving 21 bases between the germline ends. The CDR3 sequence is CASSQGRALIYEQYF. CDR3 nucleotide sequence: TGTGCCAGTTCCCAGGGGCGGGCACTCATCTACGAGCAGTACTTC.

In its sample, this clone was seen once. The chain links TRBV7-9 to TRBJ2-1; no firm D call. The V gene lost 1 base and the J gene lost 9 bases, with 16 bases spanning the gap. Germline CDR1 reads SEHNR; CDR2 reads FQNEAQ (reference sequence). The CDR3 runs to 15 residues. The CDR3 DNA reads TGTGCCAGCAGCTTAGGGGCTAGTTTCGTCGGTGAGCAGTTCTTC. Protein: CASSLGASFVGEQFF.

V is TRBV29-1 and J is TRBJ2-1; D remains unclear. Trimming took off 6 bases at V and 9 bases at J, with 9 bases between the two ends. Germline V gene lookup returns CDR1 SQVTM and CDR2 ANQGSEA. This CDR3 is 10 amino acids long. CDR3 coding DNA: TGCAGCGTCCTTAAGAGTGAGCAGTTCTTC. This encodes CSVLKSEQFF.

This chain connects TRBV15 to TRBJ2-4; D gene unclear. Trimming cost V 0 bases and J 2 bases, with 17 bases left between them. Germline values: CDR1 LNHNV, CDR2 YYDKDF (reference sequence). The CDR3 loop spans 18 amino acids. The CDR3 nucleotides are TGTGCCACCAGCAGAGAGCTAGAACCAACTCTCCCCAAAAACATTCAGTACTTC. Its protein is CATSRELEPTLPKNIQYF.

This sequence joins TRBV30 and TRBJ2-7, with a tentative D call TRBD2 (6 bases). Trimming pared 4 bases from V and 6 bases from J, leaving 16 bases between. Germline V gene sequence: CDR1 GTSNPN, CDR2 SVGIG (reference sequence). This CDR3 is 13 amino acids long. In nucleotides, the CDR3 is TGTGCCTGGACCTGGAGCCCCGGGAGCGAGCAGTACTTC. Amino acid sequence: CAWTWSPGSEQYF.

This chain links TRBV6-1 with TRBJ2-1, with 9 bases lining up with TRBD2. V dropped 6 bases and J dropped 2; count of bases not matched to a gene: 2. CDR3 size: 14 residues. CDR1 MNHNS and CDR2 SASEGT come from the germline V gene. CDR3 residues: CASRSSGTYNEQFF. CDR3 DNA sequence: TGTGCCAGCAGGTCTAGCGGGACCTACAATGAGCAGTTCTTC.

This chain uses TRBV25-1 with TRBJ2-1; D remains ambiguous. Trimming cost V 6 bases and J 6 bases, with 12 bases left between them. This CDR3 region has 13 residues. Germline V gene lookup returns CDR1 MGHDK and CDR2 SYGVNS. The CDR3 sequence is CASSYPGSNEQFF. CDR3 DNA: TGTGCCAGCAGCTACCCCGGCTCCAATGAGCAGTTCTTC. Looking up the rest from reference TRBV25-1 and TRBJ2-1 gives the full variable domain: EADIYQTPRYLVIGTGKKITLECSQTMGHDKMYWYQQDPGMELHLIHYSYGVNSTEKGDLSSESTVSRIRTEHFPLTLESARPSHTSQYLCASSYPGSNEQFFGPGTRLTVL.

The J gene is TRBJ1-4, the V gene TRBV29-1; perhaps TRBD1 as D (5 bases). Germline assignment: CDR1 SQVTM and CDR2 ANQGSEA. V shed 7 bases and J shed 13 bases, with 16 bases lying between them. The CDR3 runs to 11 residues. This chain's CDR3 is CSGTWAGGLFF. CDR3 DNA sequence: TGCAGCGGAACGTGGGCGGGGGGACTGTTTTTT.

The rearrangement joins TRBV9 to TRBJ2-3; no clear D gene. The CDR3 consists of 17 residues. V was shortened by 4 bases and J by 0 bases, with 18 bases between the two germline ends. CDR1 SGDLS and CDR2 YYNGEE come from the germline V gene. CDR3 sequence reads: CASSTRQSLRSTDTQYF. CDR3 bases: TGTGCCAGCAGCACTCGCCAAAGTCTACGGAGCACAGATACGCAGTATTTT.

The CDR3 DNA sequence: TGTGCCTGGGACGGAACAGAATACTCTGGAAACACCATATATTTT. Protein: CAWDGTEYSGNTIYF. The rearrangement links TRBV30 to TRBJ1-3; no definite D call. Trimming left V 5 bases short and J 0 bases short, with 14 bases between. This CDR3 is 15 amino acids long. CDR1 and CDR2 (germline): GTSNPN, SVGIG (reference sequence).

The chain has TRBV7-2 and TRBJ2-7; 10 bases line up with TRBD2. V lost 8 bases, J lost 7 bases, and 14 bases stayed unmatched. CDR3 length equals 15 residues. The germline CDR1 and CDR2 sequences are SGHTA and FQGNSA. DNA of the CDR3: TGTGCCAGCGGACTAGCGGAGAACCCCACCGCAGAGCAGTACTTC. It yields the protein CASGLAENPTAEQYF.

This clone was counted between two and nine times. This sequence joins TRBV29-1 and TRBJ2-6, with 8 bases lining up with TRBD1. The germline gives CDR1 SQVTM, CDR2 ANQGSEA. This CDR3 comprises 16 residues. V dropped 6 bases and J dropped 0; count of bases not matched to a gene: 7. This CDR3 reads CSVTTGDSSGANVLTF. CDR3 bases: TGCAGCGTAACGACAGGGGATAGCTCTGGGGCCAACGTCCTGACTTTC.

Only a few counts were recorded for this clone. The CDR3 DNA follows: TGCGCCAGCAGCTTGTCCCGGGACATTCGTGGGACCTACGAGCAGTACTTC. Protein sequence: CASSLSRDIRGTYEQYF. The rearrangement uses TRBV5-1 and TRBJ2-7, with D perhaps TRBD1 (6 bases). Germline values: CDR1 SGHRS, CDR2 YFSETQ. V was trimmed by 1 base and J by 2 bases, leaving 19 bases between them. The CDR3 length is 17 residues.

The chain uses TRBV29-1 and TRBJ1-2, with TRBD1 as a possible D gene (5 bases). The germline V gene encodes CDR1 SQVTM and CDR2 ANQGSEA. The CDR3 totals 15 residues. The V end was cut by 1 base, the J end by 3 bases, with 15 bases between. The CDR3 bases are TGCAGCGTTGAAGTTATGCAGGGTTTACACTATGGCTACACCTTC. It translates to CSVEVMQGLHYGYTF.

J is TRBJ2-7 and V is TRBV14; 8 bases line up with TRBD2. The CDR3 totals 14 residues. V lost 3 bases, J lost 4 bases, and 5 bases stayed unmatched. Looked up from germline, CDR1 is SGHDN and CDR2 is FVKESK. This chain's CDR3 is CASSQRAGGYEQYF. CDR3 DNA sequence: TGTGCCAGCAGCCAGCGCGCGGGAGGATACGAGCAGTACTTC.

This clone was counted a few times. DNA of the CDR3: TGTGCCAGCAGCTTAACCCTAGCGGAAATGTACAATGAGCAGTTCTTC. This codes for CASSLTLAEMYNEQFF. V gene TRBV11-2 combines with J gene TRBJ2-1; TRBD2 matches at 7 bases. Unmatched junction bases numbered 8, after V lost 2 bases and J lost 4 bases. CDR1 and CDR2 from the germline V gene are SGHAT and FQNNGV. CDR3 length: 16 residues.

J is TRBJ2-7 and V is TRBV5-6, with D unresolved. The germline gives CDR1 SGHDT, CDR2 YYEEEE. This CDR3 has 12 residues. The V and J ends lost 2 bases and 3 bases respectively, with 6 bases between them. The CDR3 is CASSLGLYEQYF. The CDR3, as DNA: TGTGCCAGCAGCTTAGGGCTCTACGAGCAGTACTTC.

The gene calls are TRBV2 and TRBJ1-1; D ambiguous. CDR1 and CDR2 (germline): SNHLY, FYNNEI. The CDR3 spans 15 residues. V was pared by 1 base and J by 0 bases, with 9 bases between. CDR3 sequence (DNA): TGTGCCAGCAGTGAAGATCCGGGAGTGAACACTGAAGCTTTCTTT. Its protein product is CASSEDPGVNTEAFF.

The rearrangement joins TRBV13 to TRBJ1-1; possibly TRBD1 for D (6 bases). Per the germline V gene, CDR1 is PRHDT and CDR2 is FYEKMQ (reference sequence). Trimming took off 0 bases at V and 11 bases at J, with 13 bases between the two ends. This CDR3 is built from 13 residues. The CDR3 region is CASSLGQGSIAFF. The CDR3 DNA is TGTGCCAGCAGCTTAGGACAGGGATCGATCGCTTTCTTT.

CDR3 coding DNA: TGCAGCGTTGTCATCAGGTCACAGTACTTC. Translating it yields CSVVIRSQYF. The chain employs TRBV29-1 and TRBJ2-5, with D uncertain. The V gene lost 4 bases and the J gene lost 11 bases, with 11 bases spanning the gap. From germline, CDR1 is SQVTM and CDR2 ANQGSEA. CDR3 size: 10 residues.